One and the same sample provided the 14 T cell receptor beta chains below, sequenced in a study of OX40 agonist ivuxolimab in advanced cancers. The library was produced with the immunoSEQ multiplex PCR assay. Here the immuneACCESS table is served through TCRdb, limited to in-frame sequences with V and J called. Missing clones are a known gap in these copies; in checked studies unresolved V genes cover under half, and the rest lacks a known reason. The sample table contains more than 70,000 clones; only one count was recorded for around 93% of them. Around 15% of the sample rests with the top ten. This specimen was CD4+ or CD8+ T cells sorted from blood, taken in a trial of the OX40 agonist ivuxolimab. These receptor sequences come from an adult with an advanced solid tumor such as melanoma, head and neck, liver or kidney cancer.

The chain combines TRBV19 with TRBJ1-5, with unresolved D. Germline-derived CDR1 and CDR2 are LNHDA and SQIVND (reference sequence). V was cut by 5 bases and J by 4 bases, with 12 bases left in between. This CDR3 is 14 amino acids long. CDR3: CASSYGVGNQPQHF. In DNA, the CDR3 is TGTGCCAGTAGTTATGGAGTTGGGAATCAGCCCCAGCATTTT.

This clone was observed once. This chain joins TRBV6-5 and TRBJ2-5; D may be TRBD1 or TRBD2 (5 bases each). V lost 0 bases and J lost 5, with 13 bases in between. Per the germline V gene, CDR1 is MNHEY and CDR2 is SVGAGI. This CDR3 is 15 amino acids long. This CDR3 reads CASSYSRGQQETQYF. CDR3 nucleotides: TGTGCCAGCAGTTACTCGAGGGGCCAGCAGGAGACCCAGTACTTC.

The chain carries TRBV4-3 and TRBJ2-7; 12 nucleotides match TRBD2. The CDR3 consists of 15 residues. The germline V gene has CDR1 LGHNA and CDR2 YSLEER. The junction had 2 bases not matched to a gene; V was cut back by 1 base and J by 4 bases. The CDR3 coding sequence is TGCGCCAGCAGCCAAGGGACTAGCGGGGTGTACGAGCAGTACTTC. It specifies CASSQGTSGVYEQYF.

The rearrangement links TRBV7-8 to TRBJ2-7; 10 positions match TRBD2. This CDR3 is 14 amino acids long. V was pared by 6 bases and J by 0 bases, with 2 bases of the junction left unmatched. Germline assignment: CDR1 SGHVS and CDR2 FQNEAQ. The CDR3 DNA sequence: TGTGCCAGCAGTTCTAGCGGGAGCTCCTACGAGCAGTACTTC. Residues: CASSSSGSSYEQYF.

V is TRBV28 and J is TRBJ2-1; 9 bases align to TRBD2. This CDR3 is built from 15 residues. Germline CDR1 is MDHEN and CDR2 is SYDVKM. Trimming at V came to 3 bases and at J to 6 bases, leaving 6 bases not matched to a gene. CDR3 loop: CASSLKGLAFNEQFF. The CDR3 DNA follows: TGTGCCAGCAGTTTGAAGGGACTAGCTTTCAATGAGCAGTTCTTC.

The CDR3 bases are TGCAGCGTTGACAGGGGGCTACAAGAGACCCAGTACTTC. It translates to CSVDRGLQETQYF. V gene TRBV29-1 combines with J gene TRBJ2-5, with 8 bases aligning to TRBD1. The germline CDR1 and CDR2 sequences are SQVTM and ANQGSEA. The CDR3 totals 13 residues. The ends lost 3 bases at V and 2 bases at J; junction bases unmatched: 2.

This chain links TRBV13 with TRBJ1-3; tentatively, D is TRBD1 (5 bases). The ends were cut back, 4 bases at V and 0 bases at J, with 13 bases in the middle. In germline, CDR1 is PRHDT, CDR2 FYEKMQ (reference sequence). The CDR3 is made up of 16 amino acids. The CDR3 bases are TGTGCCAGCAGCTCCCTACCCGACAGCTCTGGAAACACCATATATTTT. It codes for CASSSLPDSSGNTIYF.

This chain connects TRBV7-5 to TRBJ1-4. TRBV7-5 is recorded as a pseudogene. The CDR3 consists of 15 residues. CDR3 sequence: CARSFGAGGDEKLFF. In DNA form, the CDR3 reads TGTGCCAGAAGCTTTGGAGCAGGCGGAGATGAAAAACTGTTTTTT.

As DNA, the CDR3 is TGTGCCAGCAGTTCCGAAGAGACCCAGTACTTC. It is translated as CASSSEETQYF. The rearrangement links TRBV27 to TRBJ2-5; D not resolved. Germline-derived CDR1 and CDR2 are MNHEY and SMNVEV (reference sequence). The CDR3 is made up of 11 amino acids. Trimming shortened V by 4 bases and J by 3 bases, and 3 bases separated the two germline ends.

This clone has a handful of counts. This chain joins TRBV6-5 and TRBJ1-2, with D unclear. CDR3 length: 14 residues. CDR1 and CDR2 from the germline V gene are MNHEY and SVGAGI. V was pared by 2 bases and J by 4 bases, with 11 bases between. The CDR3 region is CASSYGQDSYGYTF. Written as DNA, the CDR3 is TGTGCCAGCAGTTACGGTCAGGACTCCTATGGCTACACCTTC.

V usage is TRBV5-6 and J usage is TRBJ1-2; D uncertain. Germline loops: CDR1 SGHDT, CDR2 YYEEEE. V lost 0 bases to trimming and J lost 1 base, with 7 bases between them. CDR3 length equals 14 residues. For the CDR3, the DNA is TGTGCCAGCAGCTTGGGGGGAGATAACTATGGCTACACCTTC. It encodes CASSLGGDNYGYTF.

This clone occurred once. The chain uses TRBV7-9 and TRBJ1-2; 9 bases fit TRBD1. This CDR3 is 17 amino acids long. From germline, CDR1 is SEHNR and CDR2 FQNEAQ (reference sequence). V dropped 5 bases and J dropped 6; count of bases not matched to a gene: 16. The CDR3 nucleotides are TGTGCCAGCAGCGCCCGGACAGGGGCCCCGTATTCGGATGGCTACACCTTC. Amino acids: CASSARTGAPYSDGYTF.

CDR3 loop: CSVAGGVTGELFF. The CDR3 DNA reads as TGCAGCGTGGCAGGGGGGGTAACCGGGGAGCTGTTTTTT. The V and J genes are TRBV29-1 and TRBJ2-2; the D call may be TRBD1 or TRBD2 (7 bases each). Germline lookup yields CDR1 SQVTM and CDR2 ANQGSEA. V was pared by 6 bases and J by 5 bases, with 13 bases between. The CDR3 has 13 amino acids.

The chain is built from TRBV30 and TRBJ1-5, with no clear D. CDR3 size: 12 residues. V was clipped by 0 bases and J by 9 bases, with 9 bases between them. Germline V lookup: CDR1 GTSNPN, CDR2 SVGIG (reference sequence). CDR3 DNA sequence: TGTGCCTGGAGTGTTGGTGCTGGGCCCCAGCATTTT. Its translation: CAWSVGAGPQHF.